This T cell receptor beta chain was captured by sequencing in a study of cytomegalovirus exposure and HLA in healthy donors (dated by TCRdb to the late 2010s). At the level of the whole study: In an earlier analysis of fewer than 750 of the donors, 276 Gb of sequence data and 120 million or so unique TCR beta sequences from roughly 200 million T cells were reported. Donor age, sex, ethnicity and CMV serostatus were collected together with the repertoire data. To study patterns of TCR occurrence, a later analysis re-analyzed previously published TCR beta repertoires from 550 to 800 donors and added high-resolution HLA genotyping. In addition to the first cohort of approximately 670 subjects, a separate validation cohort of around 110 different subjects was used. Among the 398 genotyped donors, around 81% belonged to the genetic ancestry cluster associated with self-reported Caucasian donors. Across around 400 genotyped donors of the cohort, an average of roughly 200,000 unique TCR beta nucleotide sequences per donor were sequenced, and roughly 17% of those sequences were non-productive. The number of donors typed differed by locus, with 629-630 for A, B, C, DRB1 and DQB1, more than 500 for DQA1, 600 to 610 for DPA1, and some 470 for DPB1. In a later genetic analysis, genome-wide SNP genotypes for about 55% of the roughly 670 donors were used, and that subset was treated as a discovery cohort. HLA typing covered class I and class II loci at four-digit resolution. All discovery cohort repertoires had been generated using a single sequencing platform. The study aimed to test whether signatures of past pathogen exposure could be identified by cataloging public T cell receptors. An early release that covered fewer than 800 HLA-typed donors contained 250 to 350 gigabases of sequencing data and 85 million to 100 million unique TCR sequences. The study used immunosequencing to profile the T cell repertoires of approximately 640 subjects and linked those repertoires to cytomegalovirus serostatus. The later analysis used no new phenotypic data to find candidate immune exposures, relying instead on TCR beta sequences and their occurrence across donors. The study combined high-throughput TCR immunosequencing, statistical association of individual TCRs with disease status, and machine learning to predict cytomegalovirus infection status. A handful of DR-DQ haplotypes were handled as single units for association and clustering because linkage in the cohort was strong. In an earlier analysis of 587 of the donors, high-throughput TCR beta sequencing was used to judge whether each TCR beta V gene segment behaved as functional or pseudogenic. What the authors observed across the whole study: When HLA alleles, especially DR and DQ, strongly co-occurred, TCR associations were difficult to assign to individual alleles. An earlier analysis of approximately 500 of the donors showed that most TCR beta V segments appeared in productive rearrangements either about 87% or about 30% of the time, which broadly matched IMGT annotations. In vitro tests confirmed that a few of the cytomegalovirus-associated TCR beta chains recognize cytomegalovirus antigens. A later genetic analysis associated a missense DCLRE1C variant with V-gene and J-gene trimming of TCR beta chains, and an independent cohort replicated the association. A later analysis found that TCR association rates varied across HLA loci, with DRB1 alleles showing the most associated TCRs and HLA-C alleles the fewest. Most TCR sequences were seen in very few donors, while some public TCRs were found in many individuals. The earlier analysis of about 600 of the donors excluded 15 to 20 rarely observed V segments, including chromosome 9 orphons, because counts were too low. The sequencing pipeline was judged likely to have produced a cluster of highly shared sequence variants as a technical artifact. This cohort had only TCR beta chains sequenced, and the lack of alpha or paired-chain data limited which features could be detected. A further reported finding was that TCR beta sequences accurately predicted the HLA-A and HLA-B alleles for most subjects in the first cohort. Immune exposure information for the cohort was limited to CMV serostatus. Several of the top co-occurrence clusters appeared to be linked to parvovirus B19, influenza, CMV and Epstein-Barr virus, according to a later analysis. Because HLA typing was missing for some donors at each locus, association tests included only the typed subset. The authors suggested that the approach could potentially be extended to other disease states and immunological phenotypes. Some IMGT-functional V segments, including TRBV6-2 and TRBV6-3, could not be told apart with the 87-base-pair reads, so those segments were excluded. At a false discovery rate of 0.05, a later analysis linked 15,000 to 20,000 TCR beta sequences to specific HLA alleles. Compared with the 666-donor mean, donors in an Asian-associated ancestry cluster had fewer N-insertions in productive TCRs, according to a later genetic analysis. Compared with equally common non-associated chains, HLA-associated TCR beta chains in a later analysis were more clonally expanded and had lower generation probabilities. Roughly uniform sequencing depth across donors was assumed in presence/absence analyses, although this assumption may not hold. In both the original and validation cohorts, the classifier was reported to diagnose cytomegalovirus status with high specificity and sensitivity. A later analysis found that most CMV-associated TCR beta chains appeared HLA-restricted, with HLA associations seemingly driven largely by CMV exposure. Linkage disequilibrium might explain the correlated functional status among segregating V segments, but an unknown experimental factor could not be ruled out. The study listed approximately 160 TCR beta chains as associated with cytomegalovirus.

At the junction V is shortened by 4 bases and J by 6 bases; bases outside the gene matches: 13. In the germline V gene, CDR1 corresponds to SGHRS and CDR2 to YFSETQ. The CDR3 measures 17 amino acids from cysteine to phenylalanine. The retained sequence is limited to the CDR3, 51 bases, with the frame set at the first base. With respect to this clone: No antigen is known for it. No clone much larger than this one lies a single base away; base qualities are absent.

The cohort consisted of 650 to 850 healthy bone marrow donors. Cohort members were all nominally healthy when sampled, although unrecorded immune exposures were likely present. The donor tested CMV seropositive and was one of the 289 seropositive cohort members. Every donor gave a peripheral blood sample, and the peripheral blood mononuclear cells from that sample were used for TCR beta sequencing. Genomic DNA extraction from the blood cell samples was performed with the Qiagen DNeasy Blood Extraction Kit. Library generation was performed with the immunoSEQ multiplex PCR assay. A mixture of 60 forward primers for TCR Vbeta segments and 13 reverse primers for TCR Jbeta segments was used in the multiplex PCR. Amplification of the CDR3 region of rearranged TCR beta genes was performed with a multiplex PCR assay on genomic DNA. Amplified TCR beta libraries were sequenced as 87-base-pair reads on the Illumina HiSeq System. On the authors' methods: Across the 600 to 700 repertoires, a later analysis counted roughly 77 million unique TCR beta chains, around 10 million of which were shared by at least two donors. Raw reads were error-corrected and collapsed into unique sequences with a nearest-neighbor algorithm that merged closely related sequences to remove PCR and sequencing errors. CDR3 sequences were aligned to IMGT reference sequences to assign V, D and J gene segments. For a sequence to be retained, a match of at least six nucleotides was required to both a V gene segment and a J gene segment. A rearrangement was called productive if the CDR3 had no stop codons and remained in frame with V and J, and every other rearrangement was called non-productive. CDR3 was defined by IMGT convention, running from the second conserved V-encoded cysteine to the conserved J-encoded phenylalanine. The earlier analysis of a few hundred of the donors excluded sequences that lacked an unambiguous match to a single V gene segment. An earlier analysis of under 750 of the donors called V segments functional above 56.7% productive rearrangements and segregating when the between-donor standard deviation exceeded 5%. To diagnose cytomegalovirus status from the catalog of TCR beta chain sequences, a statistical classification framework was built. A later analysis assigned V and J genes by comparing TCR nucleotide sequences with IMGT/GENE-DB human TR gene sequences. The TCRdist pipeline was used in a later analysis to assign CDR3 sequences and most-parsimonious VDJ recombination scenarios. A later analysis defined each TCR beta chain by its CDR3 amino acid sequence plus V-gene family, and excluded reads lacking a unique V-gene family. A later analysis removed 500 to 650 highly shared, low-generation-probability nucleotide sequences to deal with suspected cross-contamination and a sequencing artifact. In a later analysis, a clonal expansion index was calculated for each public chain from normalized within-repertoire ranks of inferred template counts. In a later analysis, generation probabilities were computed using a VDJ recombination model fitted to out-of-frame rearrangements, and the results were checked against IGoR. In a later analysis, TCR-TCR, TCR-HLA and TCR-CMV co-occurrence was scored with hypergeometric tests, and a repertoire-size bias correction was applied to TCR pairs. A later analysis estimated false discovery rates by permuting HLA or CMV assignments 20 times. In a later analysis, co-occurring TCRs were grouped using DBSCAN, and TCRdist sequence similarity was added for clustering within HLA-allele-positive subsets. For co-occurrence clustering, repertoires with fewer than 30,000 or more than 120,000 public chains were excluded, along with four or five repertoires with anomalous nucleotide sharing. This immuneACCESS table, as held by TCRdb, lists in-frame sequences with V and J called but not all clones. Of the missing ones, under half trace to an unresolved V gene in checked studies; the others have no known cause. Clone size and the V and J calls come from that table; the DNA yielded D and trimming. Across this sample there are 60,000 to 90,000 clones, with 70% seen only once. In total, the top ten clones hold more than 8% of the sample.

Sequenced input: PBMCs. The sequence was collected from a woman in her forties or fifties in good health and CMV-seropositive. Rearrangement joined TRBV5-1 to TRBJ2-2; 9 bases in the middle match TRBD2. For the CDR3, the sequence is CASSHRSGGRHPGELFF. The nucleotide sequence is TGCGCCAGCAGCCACCGTAGCGGGGGACGACACCCCGGGGAGCTGTTTTTT.